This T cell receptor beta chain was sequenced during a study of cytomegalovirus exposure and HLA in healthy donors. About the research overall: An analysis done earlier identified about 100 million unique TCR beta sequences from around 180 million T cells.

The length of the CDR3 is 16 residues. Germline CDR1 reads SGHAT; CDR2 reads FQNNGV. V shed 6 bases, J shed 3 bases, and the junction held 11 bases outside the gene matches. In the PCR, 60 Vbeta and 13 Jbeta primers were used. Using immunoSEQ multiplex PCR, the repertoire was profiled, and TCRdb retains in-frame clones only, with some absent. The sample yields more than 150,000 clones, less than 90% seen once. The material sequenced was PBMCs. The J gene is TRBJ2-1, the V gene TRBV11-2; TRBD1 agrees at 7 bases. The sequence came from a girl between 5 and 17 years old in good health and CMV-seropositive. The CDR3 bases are TGTGCCAGCAGTTACCCGGGACAGACTTTCTACAATGAGCAGTTCTTC. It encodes CASSYPGQTFYNEQFF.